This T cell receptor beta chain was profiled in a study of T cell repertoires in cytomegalovirus infection. Overall study context: Matching HLA type, along with CMV infection, was indicated by public TCR beta signatures. Notes on the study in general: It was HLA-C-restricted CMV-specific TCR beta clonotypes that dominated the response ex vivo.

MiXCR was run by TCRdb on the reads, yielding one entry per CDR3 protein. The sample yields some 940,000 distinct CDR3 sequences, roughly 31% seen once. This CDR3 spans 14 amino acids. Germline loops: CDR1 MNHNS, CDR2 SASEGT. J lost 6 bases, V lost 4 bases, and 9 bases had no gene match. Concerning this clonotype itself: Its antigen is not known.

Sequences were derived from cultured CD8+ T cells from PBMCs, sampled from culture after CMV antigen stimulation. This clonotype was obtained from a human donor in good health (CMV status not recorded). Some clones in this sample may be carry-over from other donors' samples. The rearrangement uses TRBV6-1 and TRBJ2-7; TRBD1 matches at 7 bases. As DNA, the CDR3 is TGTGCCAGCAGTGTGGACAGGCTTAGTTCCGAGCAGTACTTC. It yields the protein CASSVDRLSSEQYF.